This T cell receptor (beta chain) emerged from a study of shared clonotypes between healthy human individuals (dated by TCRdb to 2018 to 2020). With regard to the full study: The cohort included a few men and two women between 18 and 49 years of age. For each donor, CD4 naive and CD4 memory were each given three plates, CD8 naive was given two plates, and CD8 memory was given one plate. Blood TCR repertoires of a handful of healthy adults were deeply sequenced to estimate repertoire size and the extent of clonotype sharing between individuals. To increase sequencing depth and limit assay-specific biases, TCR repertoire library preparation and sequencing were carried out by different laboratories using diverse techniques. Per donor, leukapheresis produced somewhere between about 0.94 and 9.5 billion PBMCs. Overall results and qualifications from the work: Clonotypes shared by all four sorted-subset donors showed higher generation probabilities than non-shared clonotypes. Rarefaction of sorted-subset datasets indicated incomplete sequencing despite the large sequencing depth. Naive subsets generally had larger estimated clonotype richness than memory subsets. Sharing across a handful of donors was observed for about 4.8% of naive CD4, over 3% of naive CD8, over 2% of memory CD4, and approximately 0.41% of memory CD8 clonotypes. Only blood was sampled, and tissue TCR repertoires likely differ from those in blood. Because the study included only a small number of donors, the genetic and exposure-history diversity represented was limited. Pairwise subsampling indicated that sequencing depth was expected to affect the degree of clonotype sharing among donors.

TCR CDR3 regions were amplified from genomic DNA by multiplex PCR using the deep immunoSEQ assay. Extracted genomic DNA from each cell subset was spread evenly across all wells of several immunoSEQ 96-well plates, with each plate serving as a replicate. For sorted subsets, roughly 200 ng genomic DNA, equal to tens of thousands of T cell genomes, was loaded into each replicate PCR. Purified libraries were quantified with a Qubit 3.0 fluorometer, sized on a Bioanalyzer 2100, and re-quantified with the KAPA Library Quantification kit. Every immunoSEQ 96-well plate was sequenced on a dedicated single-read 150-cycle Illumina NextSeq 550 flow cell. In the original analysis: Because the immunoSEQ output included only junctional sequences and no quality scores, the filtering could not be the same as the filtering used for full-length reads. Sequences were annotated with PyIR, a Python wrapper for IgBLAST v1.9, using IMGT germline references to assign V/J genes and CDR3. Reads were filtered out if the reads had weak V/J assignments (E-value above 1e-6), no CDR3, stop codons, out-of-frame junctions, or ambiguous translated residues. V3J clonotypes were defined by identical inferred V gene, J gene, and CDR3 amino acid sequence. Percentage overlap between repertoires was computed as shared unique clonotypes divided by the size of the smaller repertoire. Repertoire richness was assessed with RTK rarefaction, the Chao1 estimator, and Recon v2.1 estimates of unobserved clonotypes. For all TCRbeta clonotypes obtained by the gDNA method from four donors, generation probabilities were computed with OLGA. What TCRdb holds here is the immuneACCESS table cut down to in-frame rearrangements. Part of the clones is not present; checked against another copy, under half of the missing clones reflect an unresolved V gene, and the others are unexplained. Clonal size and the V and J genes are those of that table, whereas D and trimming came from the DNA. Here the sample has 2 million to 2.5 million clones; over 90% occur a single time. The top ten clones comprise 0.39% of the sample.

A note on this clone: Its recognized antigen is unknown. No base qualities exist here, and no much larger clone lies one base off it.

Donors were healthy HIV-negative adults with no recently reported acute infections or vaccinations. Every donor was a Caucasian adult residing in Nashville, Tennessee, USA. CD4+ T cells were enriched by magnetic negative selection; naive cells were then positively selected on CD45RA, and the negative fraction formed the memory subset. Blood was collected by leukapheresis, and PBMCs were isolated by Ficoll-Histopaque density gradient centrifugation and then cryopreserved in liquid nitrogen vapor phase. Analytical flow cytometry was used to check the purity and quantity of each magnetically sorted T cell population. From each sorted fraction, genomic DNA was isolated and quantified by UV absorbance on a Nanodrop 2000c. The germline V and J ends show losses of 0 bases and 4 bases respectively, and no gene match explains 3 bases of the junction. Including cysteine and phenylalanine, the CDR3 has 15 amino acids. The retained sequence is limited to the CDR3, 45 bases, with the frame set at the first base. In the germline V gene, CDR1 corresponds to SGHVS and CDR2 to FQNEAQ.

The chain is encoded by TRBV7-8 joined to TRBJ1-1; 9 central bases correspond to TRBD1. Sequenced material: naive CD4+ T cells from PBMCs. The cell subset or site label, read with the paper, signifies: CD45RA+ positively selected. This receptor was taken from a man aged 18 to 29 in good health. Some clones in this sample may be carry-over from other donors' samples. The CDR3 reads CASSLAQTGGTEAFF. The nucleotides read TGTGCCAGCAGCTTAGCGCAGACAGGGGGCACTGAAGCTTTCTTT.